This TCR beta chain originates from a study of T cells in Graves' hyperthyroidism and ophthalmopathy. Regarding the study as a whole: Onset of ophthalmopathy came a median 6.5 months after the model predicted it. Most thyroid clonotypes with frequency above 0.001 were detected in blood.

This clonotype was picked up many times. Its target is not known. This CDR3 region has 15 residues. In germline, CDR1 is SGHVS, CDR2 FQNEAQ. J gave up 3 bases and V 5 bases, and 7 bases lay outside the gene matches. It was considered stable Graves' hyperthyroidism when ophthalmopathy did not progress within 18 months. There were TCR beta CDR3 regions amplified from RNA transcripts. An initial round of RT-PCR targeting the TCR CDR3 relied on the HTBI primer set. Using its own MiXCR run on the multiplex PCR reads, TCRdb lists one record per CDR3 protein. This sample has 500,000 to 750,000 distinct CDR3 sequences, with 46% found just once.

The rearrangement joins TRBV7-8 to TRBJ1-3, with 7 bases matching TRBD1. This clonotype was obtained from a woman between 18 and 29 years old with Graves' hyperthyroidism. What was sequenced was peripheral blood or thyroid tissue (not recorded which). The CDR3 DNA is TGTGCCAGCAGCCCCGACAGGGCGGGTGGAAACACCATATATTTT. Translated, it gives CASSPDRAGGNTIYF. Full variable domain (rest looked up from reference TRBV7-8 and TRBJ1-3): GAGVSQSPRYKVAKRGQDVALRCDPISGHVSLFWYQQALGQGPEFLTYFQNEAQLDKSGLPSDRFFAERPEGSVSTLKIQRTQQEDSAVYLCASSPDRAGGNTIYFGEGSWLTVV.